What follows are 10 T cell receptor beta chains derived from one specimen sequenced in a study of blood T cell repertoires in COVID-19. Measured with immunoSEQ multiplex PCR; TCRdb has only the in-frame clones, and not every one. The sample contains about 210,000 clones, around nine tenths of which appear only once. Source material: PBMCs or T cells enriched from blood (not recorded which). The receptor set was obtained from a woman aged 30 to 39 who had been exposed to COVID-19.

This clone was observed once. The V gene is TRBV9, the J gene TRBJ1-4; D is perhaps TRBD1 (6 bases). Trimming removed 4 bases at V and 2 bases at J, with 15 bases between. From germline, CDR1 is SGDLS and CDR2 YYNGEE. The CDR3 has 16 amino acids. CDR3 amino acids: CASSPRGGLTNEKLFF. CDR3 in DNA: TGTGCCAGCAGCCCGAGGGGGGGGCTCACTAATGAAAAACTGTTTTTT.

The sample holds one count of this clone. This chain joins TRBV6-5 and TRBJ2-7; TRBD1 is a possible D gene (5 bases). Trimming took off 5 bases at V and 0 bases at J, with 14 bases between the two ends. The CDR3 covers 15 residues. Germline V gene data show CDR1 as MNHEY and CDR2 as SVGAGI. CDR3 nucleotide sequence: TGTGCCAGCAGTCCTTGGGGCGACCCCTCCTACGAGCAGTACTTC. Protein: CASSPWGDPSYEQYF.

The rearrangement links TRBV19 to TRBJ2-7; 11 bases fit TRBD2. This CDR3 is built from 14 residues. Germline CDR1 and CDR2: LNHDA and SQIVND (reference sequence). The ends lost 3 bases at V and 3 bases at J; junction bases unmatched: 1. Here the CDR3 reads CASSITSGGYEQYF. The CDR3 coding sequence is TGTGCCAGTAGTATTACTAGCGGGGGCTACGAGCAGTACTTC.

V gene TRBV10-3 combines with J gene TRBJ2-3; 7 positions match TRBD2. J gave up 4 bases and V 0 bases, and 13 bases lay outside the gene matches. Germline CDR1 is ENHRY and CDR2 is SYGVKD. The CDR3 spans 18 residues. This CDR3 reads CAISESTVKAGSSDTQYF. The CDR3 coding sequence is TGTGCCATCAGTGAGTCGACTGTCAAAGCGGGGTCTTCAGATACGCAGTATTTT.

The J gene is TRBJ1-1, the V gene TRBV2; D call uncertain. V was cut by 6 bases and J by 4 bases, with 9 bases left in between. This CDR3 comprises 12 residues. In germline, CDR1 is SNHLY, CDR2 FYNNEI. The CDR3 loop is CASRRLSTEAFF. DNA for the CDR3: TGTGCCAGCAGGAGGCTGAGCACTGAAGCTTTCTTT.

This clone has more than one count but fewer than ten. The J gene is TRBJ1-1, the V gene TRBV7-9; a weak D match, TRBD1 (5 bases). This CDR3 region has 16 residues. V was cut by 7 bases and J by 0 bases, with 18 bases left in between. Germline V gene sequence: CDR1 SEHNR, CDR2 FQNEAQ (reference sequence). The CDR3 DNA reads as TGTGCCAGCACCGCAGGGCCCCCTCAATTGAACACTGAAGCTTTCTTT. Amino acids: CASTAGPPQLNTEAFF.

This clone was counted only a few times. V gene TRBV6-5 combines with J gene TRBJ2-7; D may be TRBD2 (6 bases). V lost 2 bases to trimming and J lost 5 bases, with 13 bases between them. Germline V lookup: CDR1 MNHEY, CDR2 SVGAGI. CDR3 length: 14 amino acids. The CDR3 loop is CASSYGLRGDEQYF. The DNA for the CDR3 is TGTGCCAGCAGTTACGGTCTGCGGGGAGACGAGCAGTACTTC.

The chain carries TRBV6-5 and TRBJ2-7; unclear D gene. Trimming removed 6 bases at V and 2 bases at J, with 5 bases between. The length of the CDR3 is 11 residues. Germline CDR1 and CDR2: MNHEY and SVGAGI. The CDR3 DNA reads TGTGCCAGCAGGGAGACCTACGAGCAGTACTTC. Its translation: CASRETYEQYF.

This clone was detected once. The V and J genes are TRBV11-3 and TRBJ1-2; TRBD1 aligns across 7 bases. CDR3 size: 16 residues. J was trimmed by 5 bases and V by 8 bases; bases with no gene match: 17. Germline values: CDR1 SGHNT, CDR2 YENEEA. CDR3 residues: CASPNPGQQIFYGYTF. The CDR3 DNA reads as TGTGCCAGCCCTAATCCGGGACAGCAGATATTTTATGGCTACACCTTC.

This chain connects TRBV7-9 to TRBJ1-4; a possible D gene is TRBD1 (6 bases). This CDR3 has 17 residues. Trimming shortened V by 4 bases and J by 7 bases, and 22 bases separated the two germline ends. Looked up from germline, CDR1 is SEHNR and CDR2 is FQNEAQ (reference sequence). CDR3: CASSSSGGSASIEKLFF. DNA for the CDR3: TGTGCCAGCAGCTCTAGCGGGGGCTCAGCAAGTATTGAAAAACTGTTTTTT. The full variable domain, in which reference TRBV7-9 and TRBJ1-4 provide the parts outside the CDR3, is DTGVSQNPRHKITKRGQNVTFRCDPISEHNRLYWYRQTLGQGPEFLTYFQNEAQLEKSRLLSDRFSAERPKGSFSTLEIQRTEQGDSAMYLCASSSSGGSASIEKLFFGSGTQLSVL.